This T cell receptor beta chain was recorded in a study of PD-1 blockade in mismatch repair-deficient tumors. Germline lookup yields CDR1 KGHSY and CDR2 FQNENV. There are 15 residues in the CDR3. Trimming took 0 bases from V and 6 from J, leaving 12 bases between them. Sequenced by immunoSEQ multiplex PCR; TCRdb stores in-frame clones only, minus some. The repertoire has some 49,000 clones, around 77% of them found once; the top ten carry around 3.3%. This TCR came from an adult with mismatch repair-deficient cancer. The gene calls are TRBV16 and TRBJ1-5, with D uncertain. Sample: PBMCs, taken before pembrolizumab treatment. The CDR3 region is CASSQSPELGQPQHF. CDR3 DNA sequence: TGTGCCAGCAGCCAATCACCAGAGTTGGGTCAGCCCCAGCATTTT.